This record looks at one T cell receptor beta chain sequence and its context. The antigen is unknown. Sequencing was performed with immunoSEQ multiplex PCR; in TCRdb, only in-frame clones are kept and a portion is missing. The table lists about 80,000 clones, roughly nine tenths of them singletons. There are 18 residues in the CDR3. This entry is derived from a study of OX40 agonist ivuxolimab in advanced cancers. Overall study: Patient treatment consisted of intravenous ivuxolimab administration every 2 weeks at 0.01 to 10 mg/kg. Patients were around 83% male with ages roughly 23 to 85, mean around 61. Whole-study findings and limits: In the expanded peripheral T cells, antigen specificity was never determined. There were, on average, more expanded clones in CD8+ T cells than in CD4+.

The specimen was CD4+ or CD8+ T cells sorted from blood, collected in a trial of the OX40 agonist ivuxolimab. The receptor was isolated from an adult with an advanced solid tumor such as melanoma, head and neck, liver or kidney cancer. This chain links TRBV21-1 with TRBJ2-7; TRBD2, as called in the table, went unchecked against the DNA. TRBV21-1 has pseudogene status. CDR3 sequence reads: CASSKVPRGLAKNYEQYF. For the CDR3, the DNA is TGTGCCAGCAGCAAAGTGCCACGAGGACTAGCGAAAAACTACGAGCAGTACTTC.